The 25 T cell receptor beta chains in this list originate from one sample, sequenced in a study of blood T cell repertoires in COVID-19. The data were produced by immunoSEQ multiplex PCR, yet TCRdb's version contains in-frame clones alone and is incomplete. The table lists 54,000 or so clones, roughly four fifths of them singletons. Sequenced input: peripheral blood. Receptor source: a woman aged 55-69 years with acute or convalescent COVID-19.

The chain recombines TRBV27 with TRBJ1-1; D gene unclear. With 5 bases removed from V and 0 bases from J, the gap between germline ends came to 13 bases. The CDR3 loop spans 15 amino acids. Germline V CDR1 and CDR2: MNHEY, SMNVEV (reference sequence). The CDR3 loop reads CASSPRGNMNTEAFF. CDR3 nucleotide sequence: TGTGCCAGCAGTCCTCGGGGAAACATGAACACTGAAGCTTTCTTT.

The V gene is TRBV7-9, the J gene TRBJ2-4; unclear D gene. Germline CDR1 reads SEHNR; CDR2 reads FQNEAQ (reference sequence). The V end lost 6 bases, the J end lost 4 bases, and 16 bases lay between the germline ends. The CDR3 length is 15 residues. The CDR3 nucleotides are TGTGCCAGCAGTCGCCCTGGGCAGCAGAAAAACATTCAGTACTTC. This translates into CASSRPGQQKNIQYF.

The V call is TRBV7-2, the J call TRBJ1-1; D gene uncertain. The CDR3 extends over 15 amino acids. V gave up 0 bases and J gave up 1 base, with 9 bases separating them. The germline V gene encodes CDR1 SGHTA and CDR2 FQGNSA. This CDR3 reads CASSLAMAGNTEAFF. The CDR3 nucleotides are TGTGCCAGCAGCTTAGCGATGGCGGGGAACACTGAAGCTTTCTTT.

The chain carries TRBV6-5 and TRBJ2-7, with D unclear. Germline assignment: CDR1 MNHEY and CDR2 SVGAGI. The length of the CDR3 is 11 residues. V lost 6 bases and J lost 6, with 9 bases in between. The CDR3 DNA is TGTGCCAGCAGGCACAAATCCGAGCAGTACTTC. The encoded protein is CASRHKSEQYF.

This chain uses TRBV28 with TRBJ1-5; D is unclear. The CDR3 consists of 12 residues. V gave up 7 bases and J gave up 6 bases, with 10 bases separating them. Germline values: CDR1 MDHEN, CDR2 SYDVKM. CDR3 region: CASTTGFQPQHF. Written as DNA, the CDR3 is TGTGCCAGCACGACGGGGTTTCAGCCCCAGCATTTT.

This clone was seen only once. The V gene is TRBV18, the J gene TRBJ2-1, with 10 nucleotides matching TRBD2. After removal of 5 bases from V and 6 bases from J, the junction contained 10 bases not matched to a gene. The CDR3 has 16 amino acids. Germline values: CDR1 KGHSH, CDR2 LQKENI. The chain's CDR3 is CASSVGLARRFNEQFF. CDR3 nucleotide sequence: TGTGCCAGCTCAGTGGGACTAGCGAGAAGATTCAATGAGCAGTTCTTC.

The chain combines TRBV28 with TRBJ1-2, with 10 nucleotides matching TRBD1. This CDR3 has 15 amino acids. Germline trimming cut 2 bases from V and 5 bases from J; bases unmatched to any gene: 5. Looked up from germline, CDR1 is MDHEN and CDR2 is SYDVKM. The CDR3 bases are TGTGCCAGCAGTTTAGGGGGACAGGGGACTTATGGCTACACCTTC. Protein: CASSLGGQGTYGYTF.

J is TRBJ1-6 and V is TRBV9; D call uncertain. Between the trimmed V and J ends, which lost 4 bases and 0 bases, there was a span of 8 bases. Germline V lookup: CDR1 SGDLS, CDR2 YYNGEE. The CDR3 has 15 amino acids. This CDR3 is CASSPESSYNSPLHF. The CDR3 DNA reads TGTGCCAGCAGCCCGGAGAGCTCCTATAATTCACCCCTCCACTTT. The variable domain in full, completed from reference TRBV9 and TRBJ1-6, reads DSGVTQTPKHLITATGQRVTLRCSPRSGDLSVYWYQQSLDQGLQFLIQYYNGEERAKGNILERFSAQQFPDLHSELNLSSLELGDSALYFCASSPESSYNSPLHFGNGTRLTVT.

The chain joins TRBV5-1 to TRBJ2-7; 10 nucleotides line up with TRBD1. Germline V gives CDR1 SGHRS, CDR2 YFSETQ. The V segment lost 4 bases and the J segment 6 bases; nucleotides outside the gene matches: 7. The CDR3 consists of 14 residues. This CDR3 reads CASSTGQGHREQYF. The DNA for the CDR3 is TGCGCCAGCAGCACGGGACAGGGGCATCGCGAGCAGTACTTC.

The chain recombines TRBV19 with TRBJ2-1, with TRBD1 identical over 8 bases. V was clipped by 3 bases and J by 4 bases; unmatched bases: 8. The CDR3 totals 16 residues. CDR1 is LNHDA and CDR2 is SQIVND in the germline V gene (reference sequence). The CDR3 DNA follows: TGTGCCAGTAGTATTTATTACGGGACAGGATACAATGAGCAGTTCTTC. This encodes CASSIYYGTGYNEQFF.

The rearrangement links TRBV11-1 to TRBJ2-7; TRBD2 aligns across 9 bases. Trimming cost V 1 base and J 3 bases; bases outside gene matches: 1. Germline V gene sequence: CDR1 SGHAT, CDR2 FQDESV (reference sequence). The CDR3 contains 14 residues. DNA of the CDR3: TGTGCCAGCAGCTTAGGGACTAGCGACTACGAGCAGTACTTC. The encoded protein is CASSLGTSDYEQYF.

In its sample, this clone was seen once. The rearrangement links TRBV19 to TRBJ2-5; D is perhaps TRBD1 (5 bases). V lost 6 bases and J lost 3, with 26 bases in between. The CDR3 totals 18 residues. Germline CDR1 and CDR2: LNHDA and SQIVND (reference sequence). CDR3 loop: CASSPGREIPSRKETQYF. In DNA, the CDR3 is TGTGCCAGTAGCCCCGGCAGGGAAATTCCGTCCCGAAAAGAGACCCAGTACTTC.

This clone was detected only once. This rearrangement joins TRBV5-6 to TRBJ1-2; 8 bases agree with TRBD1. The germline CDR1 and CDR2 sequences are SGHDT and YYEEEE. CDR3 size: 13 residues. V lost 3 bases and J lost 5; bases outside the gene matches: 3. The CDR3 protein is CASSSTGVYGYTF. CDR3 bases: TGTGCCAGCAGCTCGACAGGGGTATATGGCTACACCTTC.

This chain joins TRBV3-1 (or the pseudogene TRBV3-2) and TRBJ1-2, with TRBD1 identical over 10 bases. The V gene's germline CDR1 is LGHDT and CDR2 YNNKEL (reference sequence). After removal of 3 bases from V and 5 bases from J, the junction contained 12 bases not matched to a gene. CDR3 length: 17 residues. DNA for the CDR3: TGTGCCAGCAGCCAGGGACAGGGGACCAGGAGCTTTTATGGCTACACCTTC. It codes for CASSQGQGTRSFYGYTF.

The chain joins TRBV25-1 to TRBJ2-2; D unresolved. CDR3 size: 11 residues. The V end was cut by 3 bases, the J end by 7 bases, with 3 bases between. CDR1 and CDR2 (germline): MGHDK, SYGVNS. CDR3 DNA sequence: TGTGCCAGCAGTGACAGCGGGGAGCTGTTTTTT. Translation: CASSDSGELFF. The full variable domain, with the rest looked up from reference TRBV25-1 and TRBJ2-2, is EADIYQTPRYLVIGTGKKITLECSQTMGHDKMYWYQQDPGMELHLIHYSYGVNSTEKGDLSSESTVSRIRTEHFPLTLESARPSHTSQYLCASSDSGELFFGEGSRLTVL.

The chain carries TRBV30 and TRBJ1-1; D gene uncertain. The length of the CDR3 is 12 residues. Trimming cost V 6 bases and J 0 bases, with 8 bases left between them. Germline V CDR1 and CDR2: GTSNPN, SVGIG (reference sequence). CDR3: CACSVMNTEAFF. The CDR3 DNA reads as TGTGCCTGCAGCGTTATGAACACTGAAGCTTTCTTT. The full variable domain, completed using reference TRBV30 and TRBJ1-1, is SQTIHQWPATLVQPVGSPLSLECTVEGTSNPNLYWYRQAAGRGLQLLFYSVGIGQISSEVPQNLSASRPQDRQFILSSKKLLLSDSGFYLCACSVMNTEAFFGQGTRLTVV.

The rearrangement joins TRBV5-1 to TRBJ1-2; D is ambiguous. The CDR3 extends over 14 amino acids. CDR1 and CDR2 (germline): SGHRS, YFSETQ. The ends were cut back, 5 bases at V and 4 bases at J, with 15 bases in the middle. For the CDR3, the DNA is TGCGCCAGCAGTTTTTCGGGTGGGAGCTATGGCTACACCTTC. This encodes CASSFSGGSYGYTF.

This chain connects TRBV3-1 (or the pseudogene TRBV3-2) to TRBJ2-3, with a weak D call TRBD2 (6 bases). The length of the CDR3 is 16 residues. Per germline, CDR1 LGHDT and CDR2 YNNKEL (reference sequence). V was pared by 1 base and J by 8 bases, with 19 bases between. CDR3 loop: CASSQGVEGTFGTQYF. In DNA form, the CDR3 reads TGTGCCAGCAGCCAAGGGGTAGAGGGGACTTTCGGTACGCAGTATTTT.

This chain joins TRBV25-1 and TRBJ1-5, with unresolved D. This CDR3 spans 15 amino acids. Trimming removed 4 bases at V and 2 bases at J, with 12 bases between. Germline values: CDR1 MGHDK, CDR2 SYGVNS. The CDR3 bases are TGTGCCAGCAGTGGGCCCGGAGAGGGCAATCAGCCCCAGCATTTT. It codes for CASSGPGEGNQPQHF.

The chain couples TRBV19 to TRBJ1-1; 10 bases align to TRBD1. The CDR3 is made up of 15 amino acids. Germline lookup yields CDR1 LNHDA and CDR2 SQIVND (reference sequence). Losses at the gene ends were 7 bases for V and 4 bases for J; bases not matched to a gene: 9. CDR3 loop: CASNRQGAKGTEAFF. In DNA form, the CDR3 reads TGTGCCAGTAACAGACAGGGGGCGAAGGGCACTGAAGCTTTCTTT. The whole variable domain, remainder taken from reference TRBV19 and TRBJ1-1, is DGGITQSPKYLFRKEGQNVTLSCEQNLNHDAMYWYRQDPGQGLRLIYYSQIVNDFQKGDIAEGYSVSREKKESFPLTVTSAQKNPTAFYLCASNRQGAKGTEAFFGQGTRLTVV.

V usage is TRBV10-3 and J usage is TRBJ1-3; 9 bases line up with TRBD1. The germline gives CDR1 ENHRY, CDR2 SYGVKD. Unmatched junction bases numbered 8, after V lost 2 bases and J lost 3 bases. This CDR3 contains 17 residues. CDR3 sequence: CAISEITTGGIGNTIYF. CDR3 bases: TGTGCCATCAGTGAGATCACCACAGGGGGCATTGGAAACACCATATATTTT.

The rearrangement links TRBV7-3 to TRBJ1-2; 7 positions match TRBD1. Germline CDR1 SGHTA, CDR2 FQGTGA. This CDR3 region has 18 residues. The J segment lost 2 bases and the V segment lost 9 bases, leaving 21 bases of the junction unmatched. This CDR3 reads CARKVDPGQQILNYGYTF. The CDR3 DNA sequence: TGTGCCAGGAAGGTAGATCCGGGACAGCAGATCCTAAACTATGGCTACACCTTC.

The J gene is TRBJ2-5, the V gene TRBV11-2; the match to TRBD1 covers 8 bases. CDR1 is SGHAT and CDR2 is FQNNGV in the germline V gene. The CDR3 covers 16 residues. V shed 6 bases, J shed 2 bases, and the junction held 11 bases outside the gene matches. The CDR3 coding sequence is TGTGCCAGCAGGGCTACCACAGGGGGGAGGCAAGAGACCCAGTACTTC. This codes for CASRATTGGRQETQYF. Complete variable domain (other parts from reference TRBV11-2 and TRBJ2-5): EAGVAQSPRYKIIEKRQSVAFWCNPISGHATLYWYQQILGQGPKLLIQFQNNGVVDDSQLPKDRFSAERLKGVDSTLKIQPAKLEDSAVYLCASRATTGGRQETQYFGPGTRLLVL.

This chain joins TRBV2 and TRBJ1-2; 10 bases are shared with TRBD1. V shed 7 bases, J shed 6 bases, and the junction held 11 bases outside the gene matches. Germline V gene sequence: CDR1 SNHLY, CDR2 FYNNEI. The CDR3 contains 15 residues. This chain's CDR3 is CASTSSLGTGDGYTF. The CDR3, as DNA: TGTGCCAGCACCTCCTCTCTAGGGACAGGGGATGGCTACACCTTC.

The chain couples TRBV5-1 to TRBJ1-4; D perhaps matches TRBD1 (6 bases). The CDR3 consists of 17 residues. The germline CDR1 and CDR2 sequences are SGHRS and YFSETQ. With 3 bases removed from V and 0 bases from J, the gap between germline ends came to 15 bases. The CDR3 region is CASSSLLRGSTNEKLFF. CDR3 DNA: TGCGCCAGCAGCTCCTTACTCAGGGGTTCAACTAATGAAAAACTGTTTTTT.